Listed below are T cell receptor beta chains from one sample, sequenced in a study of early T cells in non-severe SARS-CoV-2 infection. TCRdb re-called the 5' RACE reads through MiXCR, storing one row per CDR3 protein. The sample records some 67,000 distinct CDR3 sequences, under 15% being singletons. The specimen was whole blood. The origin of the receptors is an adult who was a healthcare worker with PCR-confirmed SARS-CoV-2 infection or an uninfected control (not recorded which). CDR3s include the opening cysteine and the closing phenylalanine or tryptophan. D genes are given only for firm matches. Some rows have no size entry. The others give once, few or many, or a class for an expanded clone.

d_call	clone_size	v_call	j_call	cdr3_nt	cdr3_aa
NA	NA	TRBV29-1	TRBJ1-1	TGCAGCGTTGGGGTGGGTGCTTTCTTT	CSVGVGAFF
NA	NA	TRBV5-1	TRBJ2-7	TGCGCCAGCAGCGCGGAGGGCTACGAGCAGTACTTC	CASSAEGYEQYF
NA	NA	TRBV2	TRBJ2-5	TGTGCCAGCAGAGAAGAGACCCAGTACTTC	CASREETQYF
TRBD1	NA	TRBV27	TRBJ2-7	TGTGCCAGCGGGACAGGGATCCACGAGCAGTACTTC	CASGTGIHEQYF
TRBD1	many	TRBV6-2/TRBV6-3	TRBJ1-5	TGTGCCAGCAGTTACCCACTCCCGCCGACAGGGAATAGCAATCAGCCCCAGCATTTT	CASSYPLPPTGNSNQPQHF
NA	NA	TRBV6-2/TRBV6-3	TRBJ2-3	TGTGCCAGCAGTTACTCTCGACTGGACAGCACAGATACGCAGTATTTT	CASSYSRLDSTDTQYF
NA	few	TRBV6-1	TRBJ1-2	TGTGCCAGCAGTATACGGAACTATGGCTACACCTTC	CASSIRNYGYTF
NA	NA	TRBV15	TRBJ2-3	TGTGCCACCAGCAGAGAGCCCACAGATACGCAGTATTTT	CATSREPTDTQYF
TRBD1	NA	TRBV20-1	TRBJ2-7	TGCAGTGCGACCGGGACAGCCTACGAGCAGTACTTC	CSATGTAYEQYF
TRBD1	NA	TRBV7-8	TRBJ2-7	TGTGCCAGCAGCTTAGGACAGGGGGCCATCGAGCAGTACTTC	CASSLGQGAIEQYF
TRBD1	NA	TRBV4-1	TRBJ1-2	TGCGCCAGCAGCCAAGGGACAGGGGTCGGCTACACCTTC	CASSQGTGVGYTF
NA	NA	TRBV29-1	TRBJ1-2	TGCAGCGTTGAAGTTGGGCAGTATGGCTACACCTTC	CSVEVGQYGYTF
NA	many	TRBV24-1	TRBJ2-3	TGTGCCACCAGTGATGGCAGCCAGGATACGCAGTATTTT	CATSDGSQDTQYF
NA	many	TRBV5-6	TRBJ1-4	TGTGCCAGCAGCGCGTTAGGAGGGGACCGTGCAACTAATGAAAAACTGTTTTTT	CASSALGGDRATNEKLFF
TRBD2	NA	TRBV10-3	TRBJ2-7	TGTGCCATCAGCCACGGACTAGAAGGAAACTACGAGCAGTACTTC	CAISHGLEGNYEQYF
NA	NA	TRBV25-1	TRBJ1-2	TGTGCCAGCAGTCTGACTGGTACATATGGCTACACCTTC	CASSLTGTYGYTF
NA	NA	TRBV10-3	TRBJ1-6	TGTGCCATCAGTGAAGGTCTAGGGAATTCACCCCTCCACTTT	CAISEGLGNSPLHF
TRBD1	many	TRBV25-1	TRBJ2-1	TGTGCCAGCAGTGACTCGACAGGGGTCCCCTCCTACAATGAGCAGTTCTTC	CASSDSTGVPSYNEQFF
NA	NA	TRBV30	TRBJ1-1	TGTGCCTGGAGTCGGCAGGACACTGAAGCTTTCTTT	CAWSRQDTEAFF
NA	many	TRBV20-1	TRBJ2-3	TGCAGTGCTAGGAATAGGATCAGGGGCACAGATACGCAGTATTTT	CSARNRIRGTDTQYF
NA	few	TRBV2	TRBJ2-7	TGTGCCAGCAGGGCCGCAGGCACCTGGGACGAGCAGTACTTC	CASRAAGTWDEQYF
NA	many	TRBV30	TRBJ1-1	TGTGCCTGGAGTCCCTATGAGGGGGGCGCTTTCTTT	CAWSPYEGGAFF
NA	few	TRBV4-1	TRBJ2-4	TGCGCCAGCAGCCAAGAATTGGGAAAAAACATTCAGTACTTC	CASSQELGKNIQYF
TRBD1	NA	TRBV20-1	TRBJ1-2	TGCAGTGCTAGTACTCGGGACAGCTCTAACTATGGCTACACCTTC	CSASTRDSSNYGYTF
TRBD2	NA	TRBV6-1	TRBJ2-2	TGTGCCACTCCGGTGACGGGACTAGCAACCGGGGAGCTGTTTTTT	CATPVTGLATGELFF
NA	NA	TRBV9	TRBJ2-2	TGTGCCAGCAGCTCCTTCCGGACCGGGGAGCTGTTTTTT	CASSSFRTGELFF